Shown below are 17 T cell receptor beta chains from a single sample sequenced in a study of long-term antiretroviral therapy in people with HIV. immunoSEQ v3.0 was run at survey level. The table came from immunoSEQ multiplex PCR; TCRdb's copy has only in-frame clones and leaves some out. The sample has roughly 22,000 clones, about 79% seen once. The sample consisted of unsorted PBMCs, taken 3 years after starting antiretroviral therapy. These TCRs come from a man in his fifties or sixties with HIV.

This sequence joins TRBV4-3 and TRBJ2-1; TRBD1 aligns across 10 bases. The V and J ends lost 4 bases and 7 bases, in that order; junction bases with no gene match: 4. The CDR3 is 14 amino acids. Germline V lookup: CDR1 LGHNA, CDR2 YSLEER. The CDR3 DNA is TGCGCCAGCAGCCGCGGGACAGGGGAAAATGAGCAGTTCTTC. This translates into CASSRGTGENEQFF.

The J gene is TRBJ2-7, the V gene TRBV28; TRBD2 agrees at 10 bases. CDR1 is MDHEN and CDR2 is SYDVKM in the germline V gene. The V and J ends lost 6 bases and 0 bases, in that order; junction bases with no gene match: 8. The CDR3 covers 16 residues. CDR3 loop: CASRTISGRGSYEQYF. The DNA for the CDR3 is TGTGCCAGCAGGACGATAAGCGGGAGGGGCTCCTACGAGCAGTACTTC.

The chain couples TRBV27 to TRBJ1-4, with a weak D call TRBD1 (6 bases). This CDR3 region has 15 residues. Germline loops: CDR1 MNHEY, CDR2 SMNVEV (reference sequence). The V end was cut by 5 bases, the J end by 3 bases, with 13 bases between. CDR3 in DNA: TGTGCCAGCAGTCCGTCAGGGGTCCCTAATGAAAAACTGTTTTTT. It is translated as CASSPSGVPNEKLFF.

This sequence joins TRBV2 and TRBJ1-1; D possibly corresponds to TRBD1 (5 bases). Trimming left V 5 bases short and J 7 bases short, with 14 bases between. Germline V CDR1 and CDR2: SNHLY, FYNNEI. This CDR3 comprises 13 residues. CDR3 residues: CASSSVWGDEAFF. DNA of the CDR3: TGTGCCAGCAGTTCTGTTTGGGGGGATGAAGCTTTCTTT.

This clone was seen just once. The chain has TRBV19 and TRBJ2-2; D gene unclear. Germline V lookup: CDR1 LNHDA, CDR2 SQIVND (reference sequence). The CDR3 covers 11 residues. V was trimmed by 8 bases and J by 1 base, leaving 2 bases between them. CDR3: CASRNTGELFF. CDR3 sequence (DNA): TGTGCCAGTCGGAACACCGGGGAGCTGTTTTTT.

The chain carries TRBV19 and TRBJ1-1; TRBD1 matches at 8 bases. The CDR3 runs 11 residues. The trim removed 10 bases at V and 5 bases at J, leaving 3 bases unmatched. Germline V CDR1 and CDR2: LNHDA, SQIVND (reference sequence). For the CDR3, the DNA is TGTGCCATACAGGGGGGTACTGAAGCTTTCTTT. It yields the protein CAIQGGTEAFF.

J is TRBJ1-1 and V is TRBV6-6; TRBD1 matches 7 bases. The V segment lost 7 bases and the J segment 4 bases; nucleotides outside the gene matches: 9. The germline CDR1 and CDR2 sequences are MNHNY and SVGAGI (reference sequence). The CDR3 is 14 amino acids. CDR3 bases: TGTGCCAGCACCAAGGGAACAGGGGTCACTGAAGCTTTCTTT. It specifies CASTKGTGVTEAFF.

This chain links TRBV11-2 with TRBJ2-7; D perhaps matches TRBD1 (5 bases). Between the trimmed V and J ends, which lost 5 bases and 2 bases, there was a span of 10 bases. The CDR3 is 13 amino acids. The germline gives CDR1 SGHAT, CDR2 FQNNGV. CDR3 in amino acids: CASSPADTYEQYF. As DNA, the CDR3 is TGTGCCAGCAGCCCGGCGGACACCTACGAGCAGTACTTC.

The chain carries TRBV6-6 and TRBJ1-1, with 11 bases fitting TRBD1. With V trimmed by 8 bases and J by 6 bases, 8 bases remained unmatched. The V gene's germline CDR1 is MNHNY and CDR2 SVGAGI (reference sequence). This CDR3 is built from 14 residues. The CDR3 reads CASSRTGGDPEAFF. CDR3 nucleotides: TGTGCCAGCTCAAGGACAGGGGGCGACCCTGAAGCTTTCTTT.

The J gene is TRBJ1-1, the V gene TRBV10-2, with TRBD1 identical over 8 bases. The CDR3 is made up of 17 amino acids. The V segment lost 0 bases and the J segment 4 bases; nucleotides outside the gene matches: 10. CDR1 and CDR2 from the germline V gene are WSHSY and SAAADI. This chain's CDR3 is CASSESGWTGFLTEAFF. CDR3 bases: TGCGCCAGCAGTGAGTCGGGTTGGACAGGGTTTCTCACTGAAGCTTTCTTT.

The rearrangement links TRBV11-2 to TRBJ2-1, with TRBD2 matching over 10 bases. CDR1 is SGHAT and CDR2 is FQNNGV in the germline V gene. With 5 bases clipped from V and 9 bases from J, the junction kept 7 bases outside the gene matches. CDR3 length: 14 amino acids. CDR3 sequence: CASSHLAGVAEQFF. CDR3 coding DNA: TGTGCCAGCAGCCACCTAGCGGGAGTGGCTGAGCAGTTCTTC.

The CDR3 is CASSLAGVSYEQYF. Here the CDR3 DNA reads TGTGCCAGCAGCTTAGCGGGAGTCTCCTACGAGCAGTACTTC. The chain has TRBV7-8 and TRBJ2-7; a weak D match, TRBD2 (5 bases). CDR1 is SGHVS and CDR2 is FQNEAQ in the germline V gene. This CDR3 has 14 amino acids. V was cut by 0 bases and J by 0 bases, with 6 bases left in between. Combining the CDR3 with reference TRBV7-8 and TRBJ2-7 gives the whole variable domain GAGVSQSPRYKVAKRGQDVALRCDPISGHVSLFWYQQALGQGPEFLTYFQNEAQLDKSGLPSDRFFAERPEGSVSTLKIQRTQQEDSAVYLCASSLAGVSYEQYFGPGTRLTVT.

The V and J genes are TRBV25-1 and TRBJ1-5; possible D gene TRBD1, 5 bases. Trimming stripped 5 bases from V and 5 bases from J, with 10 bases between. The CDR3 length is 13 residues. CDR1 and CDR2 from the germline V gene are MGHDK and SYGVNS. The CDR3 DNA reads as TGTGCCAGCAGTAATACGGGGGATCAGCCCCAGCATTTT. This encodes CASSNTGDQPQHF.

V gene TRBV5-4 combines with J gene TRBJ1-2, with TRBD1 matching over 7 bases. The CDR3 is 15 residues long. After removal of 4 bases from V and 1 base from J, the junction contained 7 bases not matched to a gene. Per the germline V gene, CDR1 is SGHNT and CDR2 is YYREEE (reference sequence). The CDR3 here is CASSPGAGGNYGYTF. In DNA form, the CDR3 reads TGTGCCAGCAGCCCCGGAGCAGGGGGTAACTATGGCTACACCTTC.

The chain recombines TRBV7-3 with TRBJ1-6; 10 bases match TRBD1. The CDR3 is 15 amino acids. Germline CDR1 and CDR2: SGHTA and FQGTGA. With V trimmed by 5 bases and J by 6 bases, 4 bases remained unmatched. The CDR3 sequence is CASSLWTGGNSPLHF. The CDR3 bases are TGTGCCAGCAGCCTATGGACAGGGGGTAATTCACCCCTCCACTTT.

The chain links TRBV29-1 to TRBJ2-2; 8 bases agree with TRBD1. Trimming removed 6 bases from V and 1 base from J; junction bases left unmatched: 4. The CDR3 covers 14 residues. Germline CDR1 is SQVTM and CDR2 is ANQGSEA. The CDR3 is CSVLRGRNTGELFF. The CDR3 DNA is TGCAGCGTCCTCAGGGGGCGGAACACCGGGGAGCTGTTTTTT.

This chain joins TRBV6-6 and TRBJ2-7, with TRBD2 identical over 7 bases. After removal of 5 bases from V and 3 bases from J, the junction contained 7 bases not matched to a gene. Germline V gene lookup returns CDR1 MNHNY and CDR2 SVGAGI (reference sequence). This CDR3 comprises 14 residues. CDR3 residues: CASSHGLGDYEQYF. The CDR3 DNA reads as TGTGCCAGCAGTCACGGACTAGGAGACTACGAGCAGTACTTC.